The T cell receptor beta chain described here comes from a study of CXCR3-negative and CXCR3-positive naive CD8 T cells. Regarding the study as a whole: Compared with CXCR3-negative naive cells, CXCR3-positive naive cells showed more hydrophobic TRB CDR3s.

The CDR3 runs 18 residues. Germline V gene data show CDR1 as LGHNA and CDR2 as YNFKEQ. With UMI labels, 5' RACE was used to prepare the TRB cDNA libraries. Following a re-call of the 5' RACE reads, TCRdb has one entry per CDR3 protein and lacks DNA. The sample holds some 99,000 distinct CDR3 sequences. A word on this clonotype: Its antigen remains unknown.

Naive CD8+ T cells carried a CD45RO-CCR7+CD27+CD95- phenotype. The receptor comes from a human donor in good health. Some clones in this sample may be carry-over from other donors' samples. The sequencing sample was made of naive CXCR3+ CD8+ T cells from blood. Indicated subset: CD45RO-CCR7+CD27+CD95- naive CD8+ T cells expressing CXCR3 (TNR3+). The chain is built from TRBV4-2 and TRBJ2-4; as DNA is missing, the TRBD1 call by TCRdb cannot be tested. The CDR3 reads CASSQDPESGQGFHIQYF.